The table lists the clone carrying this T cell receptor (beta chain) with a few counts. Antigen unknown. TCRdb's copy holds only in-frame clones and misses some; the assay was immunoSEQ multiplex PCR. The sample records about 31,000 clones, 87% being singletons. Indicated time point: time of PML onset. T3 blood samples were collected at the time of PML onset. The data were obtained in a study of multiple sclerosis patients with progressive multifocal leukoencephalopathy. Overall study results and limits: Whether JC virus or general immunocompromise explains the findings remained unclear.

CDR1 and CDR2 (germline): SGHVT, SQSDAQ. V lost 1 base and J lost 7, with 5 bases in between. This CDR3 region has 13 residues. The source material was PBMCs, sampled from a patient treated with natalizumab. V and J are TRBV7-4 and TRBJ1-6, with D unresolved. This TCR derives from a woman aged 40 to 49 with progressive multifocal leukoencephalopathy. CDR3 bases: TGTGCCAGCAGCTTAGGGGCAAATTCACCCCTCCACTTT. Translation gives CASSLGANSPLHF.